This T cell receptor (beta chain) comes out of a study of response to subunit inactivated influenza vaccine. Trimming stripped 1 base from V and 3 bases from J, with 5 bases between. CDR3 length: 13 amino acids. Germline V gene data show CDR1 as SGHDN and CDR2 as FVKESK. In its sample, this clonotype was seen a few times. From the RT-PCR reads, TCRdb called clonotypes with MiXCR, one entry per CDR3 protein. The table includes more than 450,000 distinct CDR3 sequences, over 9% detected once. These data were also filed under a second study, of T cells expressing NK-cell markers. This second study notes: With UMIs, 5'RACE template switching was used to make TCR beta cDNA.

The sample was PBMCs from blood, taken on the day of vaccination. V is TRBV14 and J is TRBJ2-3; D is undetermined. The sequence was collected from a man between 45 and 60 years old who received an inactivated influenza vaccine. The CDR3 sequence: CASSQARTDTQYF. The CDR3 DNA reads as TGTGCCAGCAGCCAAGCCCGTACAGATACGCAGTATTTT.